This T cell receptor beta chain was documented in a study of blood T cell repertoires in COVID-19. The germline V and J ends were trimmed by 0 bases and 8 bases, with 13 bases remaining between them. The CDR3 loop spans 14 amino acids. CDR1 MNHEY and CDR2 SVGEGT come from the germline V gene. Participants were aged about 18 to 100 years from roughly 25 US areas. Each recovered donor of Cohort 3 presented with two negative PCRs, clearance, or symptom resolution. The protocol was immunoSEQ multiplex PCR, while the TCRdb copy is restricted to in-frame clones and leaves out a portion. The data hold about 270,000 clones, with approximately 86% observed a single time.

This TCR was sampled from a woman aged 25 to 45 who had recovered from COVID-19. The gene calls are TRBV6-2 or TRBV6-3 and TRBJ1-2; D is ambiguous. Sample: PBMCs or T cells enriched from blood (not recorded which). CDR3 sequence reads: CASSYSIGAWGYTF. The CDR3 coding sequence is TGTGCCAGCAGTTACTCGATAGGAGCCTGGGGCTACACCTTC.